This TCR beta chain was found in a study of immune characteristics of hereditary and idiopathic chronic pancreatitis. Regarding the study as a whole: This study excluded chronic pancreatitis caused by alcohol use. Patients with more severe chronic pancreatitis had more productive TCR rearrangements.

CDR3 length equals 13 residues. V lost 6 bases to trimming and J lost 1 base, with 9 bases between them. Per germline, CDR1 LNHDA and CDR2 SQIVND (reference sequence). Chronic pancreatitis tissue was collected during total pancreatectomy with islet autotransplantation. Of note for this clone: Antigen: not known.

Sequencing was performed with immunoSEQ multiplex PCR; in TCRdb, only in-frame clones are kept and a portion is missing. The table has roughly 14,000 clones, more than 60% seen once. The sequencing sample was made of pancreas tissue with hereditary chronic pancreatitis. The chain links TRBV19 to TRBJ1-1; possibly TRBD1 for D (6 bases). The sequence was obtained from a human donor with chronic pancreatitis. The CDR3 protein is CASSPQGNTEAFF. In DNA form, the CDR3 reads TGTGCCAGTAGCCCACAGGGGAACACTGAAGCTTTCTTT.